Following are 3 T cell receptor beta chains from one sample sequenced in a study of blood T cells in healthy people across ages. A J-beta primer mix and a sample-barcoded 5' primer were used in a second PCR of roughly 6 to 11 cycles. Using its own MiXCR run on the 5' RACE reads, TCRdb lists one record per CDR3 protein. The sample lists hundreds of thousands of distinct CDR3 sequences; roughly 24% were seen once. This same sample was also part of a study on T cells of mothers and their children.

The sequenced sample was blood. All receptors derive from a boy aged 5-17 years in good health.

The rearrangement links TRBV18 to TRBJ1-4; D is uncertain. The CDR3 is 14 amino acids. The germline V and J ends were trimmed by 2 bases and 6 bases, with 10 bases remaining between them. Germline V gene data show CDR1 as KGHSH and CDR2 as LQKENI. This chain's CDR3 is CASSPSGFDEKLFF. In DNA, the CDR3 is TGTGCCAGCTCACCATCGGGGTTTGATGAAAAACTGTTTTTT. The whole variable domain, filled in from reference TRBV18 and TRBJ1-4, reads NAGVMQNPRHLVRRRGQEARLRCSPMKGHSHVYWYRQLPEEGLKFMVYLQKENIIDESGMPKERFSAEFPKEGPSILRIQQVVRGDSAAYFCASSPSGFDEKLFFGSGTQLSVL.

This chain connects TRBV2 to TRBJ1-4; D is unclear. CDR1 SNHLY and CDR2 FYNNEI come from the germline V gene. The CDR3 totals 14 residues. The V and J ends lost 6 bases and 4 bases respectively, with 12 bases between them. The CDR3 DNA reads as TGTGCCAGCAGCGGCACTGGGTTTAATGAAAAACTGTTTTTT. Its translation: CASSGTGFNEKLFF. The full variable domain, with the rest looked up from reference TRBV2 and TRBJ1-4, is EPEVTQTPSHQVTQMGQEVILRCVPISNHLYFYWYRQILGQKVEFLVSFYNNEISEKSEIFDDQFSVERPDGSNFTLKIRSTKLEDSAMYFCASSGTGFNEKLFFGSGTQLSVL.

This clonotype was counted only a few times. The chain combines TRBV20-1 with TRBJ2-3; possible D gene TRBD1, 5 bases. The germline V gene encodes CDR1 DFQATT and CDR2 SNEGSKA (reference sequence). V was cut by 4 bases and J by 0 bases, with 11 bases left in between. The CDR3 loop spans 14 amino acids. The CDR3 here is CSAIDSASTDTQYF. As DNA, the CDR3 is TGCAGTGCTATCGACAGCGCTAGCACAGATACGCAGTATTTT.